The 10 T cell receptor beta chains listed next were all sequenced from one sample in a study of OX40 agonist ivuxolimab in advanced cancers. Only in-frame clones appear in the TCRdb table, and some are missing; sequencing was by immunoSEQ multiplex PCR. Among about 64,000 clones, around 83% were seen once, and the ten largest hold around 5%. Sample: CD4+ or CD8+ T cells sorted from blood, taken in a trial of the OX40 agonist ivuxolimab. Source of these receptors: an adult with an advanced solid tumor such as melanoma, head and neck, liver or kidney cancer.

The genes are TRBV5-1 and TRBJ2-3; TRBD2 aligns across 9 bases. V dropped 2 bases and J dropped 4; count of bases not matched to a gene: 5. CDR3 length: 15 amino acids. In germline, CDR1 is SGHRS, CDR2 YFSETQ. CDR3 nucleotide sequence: TGCGCCAGCAGCTTCCGCGGGGGGGCTGCAGATACGCAGTATTTT. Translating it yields CASSFRGGAADTQYF.

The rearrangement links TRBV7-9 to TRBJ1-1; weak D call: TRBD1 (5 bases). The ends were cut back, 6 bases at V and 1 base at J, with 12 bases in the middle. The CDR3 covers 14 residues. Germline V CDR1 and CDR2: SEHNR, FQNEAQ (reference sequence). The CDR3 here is CASRLGTANTEAFF. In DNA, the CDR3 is TGTGCCAGCAGGCTAGGGACGGCGAACACTGAAGCTTTCTTT. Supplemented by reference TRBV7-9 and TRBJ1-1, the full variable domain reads DTGVSQNPRHKITKRGQNVTFRCDPISEHNRLYWYRQTLGQGPEFLTYFQNEAQLEKSRLLSDRFSAERPKGSFSTLEIQRTEQGDSAMYLCASRLGTANTEAFFGQGTRLTVV.

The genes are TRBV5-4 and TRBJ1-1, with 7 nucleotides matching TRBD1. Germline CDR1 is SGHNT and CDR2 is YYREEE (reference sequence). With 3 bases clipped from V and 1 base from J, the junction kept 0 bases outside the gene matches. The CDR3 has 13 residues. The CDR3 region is CASSWDRNTEAFF. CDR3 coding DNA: TGTGCCAGCAGCTGGGACAGGAACACTGAAGCTTTCTTT.

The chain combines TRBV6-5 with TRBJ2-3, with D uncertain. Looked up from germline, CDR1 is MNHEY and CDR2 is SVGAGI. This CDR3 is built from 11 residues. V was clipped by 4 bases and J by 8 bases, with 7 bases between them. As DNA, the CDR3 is TGTGCCAGCAGTTCTTACCTTACGCAGTATTTT. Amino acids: CASSSYLTQYF.

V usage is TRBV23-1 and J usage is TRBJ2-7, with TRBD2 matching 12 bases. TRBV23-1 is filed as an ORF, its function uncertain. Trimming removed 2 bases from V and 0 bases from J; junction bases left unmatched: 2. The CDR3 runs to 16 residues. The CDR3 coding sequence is TGCGCCAGCAGTCAACGGGGACTAGCGGGCTCCTACGAGCAGTACTTC. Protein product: CASSQRGLAGSYEQYF.

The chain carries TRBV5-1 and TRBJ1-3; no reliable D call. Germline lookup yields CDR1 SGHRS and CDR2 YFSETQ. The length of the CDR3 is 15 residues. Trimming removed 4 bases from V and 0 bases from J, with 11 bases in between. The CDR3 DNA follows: TGCGCCAGCAGCATATCGCCGAGCTCTGGAAACACCATATATTTT. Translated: CASSISPSSGNTIYF. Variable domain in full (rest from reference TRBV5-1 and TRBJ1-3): KAGVTQTPRYLIKTRGQQVTLSCSPISGHRSVSWYQQTPGQGLQFLFEYFSETQRNKGNFPGRFSGRQFSNSRSEMNVSTLELGDSALYLCASSISPSSGNTIYFGEGSWLTVV.

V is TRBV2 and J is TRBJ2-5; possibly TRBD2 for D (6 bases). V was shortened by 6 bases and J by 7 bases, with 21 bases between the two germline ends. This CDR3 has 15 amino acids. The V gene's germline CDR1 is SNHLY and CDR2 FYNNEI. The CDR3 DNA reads TGTGCCAGCAGACTCCCGGGACTCCGACGAGGGACCCAGTACTTC. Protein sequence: CASRLPGLRRGTQYF.

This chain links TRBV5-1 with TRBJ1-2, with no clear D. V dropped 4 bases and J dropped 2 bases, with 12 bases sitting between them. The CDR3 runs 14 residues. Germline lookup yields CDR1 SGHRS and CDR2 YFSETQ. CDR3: CASSMTGVNYGYTF. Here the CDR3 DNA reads TGCGCCAGCAGCATGACGGGAGTCAACTATGGCTACACCTTC.

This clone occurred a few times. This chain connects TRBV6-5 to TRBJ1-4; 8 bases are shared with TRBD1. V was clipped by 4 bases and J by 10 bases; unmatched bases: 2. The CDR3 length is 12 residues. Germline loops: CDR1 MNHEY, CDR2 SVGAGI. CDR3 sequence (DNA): TGTGCCAGCAGTTTGGACAGGGTAAAACTGTTTTTT. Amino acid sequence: CASSLDRVKLFF.

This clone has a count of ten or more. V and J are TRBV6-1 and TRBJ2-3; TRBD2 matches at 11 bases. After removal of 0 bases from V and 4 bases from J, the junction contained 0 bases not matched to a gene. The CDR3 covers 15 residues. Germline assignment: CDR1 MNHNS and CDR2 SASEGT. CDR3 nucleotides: TGTGCCAGCAGTGAAGCACTAGCGGGAGCAGATACGCAGTATTTT. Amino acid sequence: CASSEALAGADTQYF.